This entry lists 8 T cell receptor beta chains sequenced from one sample in a study of blood T cell repertoires in COVID-19. The assay was immunoSEQ multiplex PCR, and TCRdb's table has in-frame clones only and misses some. The sample carries more than 70,000 clones, around four fifths recorded once. Input material: peripheral blood. The receptors were gathered from a human donor in a cohort sampled during active COVID-19.

This clone appeared once. The genes are TRBV5-1 and TRBJ1-2, with D possibly TRBD1 on 5 matching bases. This CDR3 contains 16 residues. V shed 0 bases and J shed 4 bases, with 16 bases lying between them. Germline V gives CDR1 SGHRS, CDR2 YFSETQ. The CDR3 loop reads CASSLDPSGAPYGYTF. In DNA, the CDR3 is TGCGCCAGCAGCTTGGACCCGAGCGGGGCCCCCTATGGCTACACCTTC. Looking up the rest from reference TRBV5-1 and TRBJ1-2 gives the full variable domain: KAGVTQTPRYLIKTRGQQVTLSCSPISGHRSVSWYQQTPGQGLQFLFEYFSETQRNKGNFPGRFSGRQFSNSRSEMNVSTLELGDSALYLCASSLDPSGAPYGYTFGSGTRLTVV.

This sequence joins TRBV7-2 and TRBJ1-6; no firm D call. Germline V gives CDR1 SGHTA, CDR2 FQGNSA. Trimming removed 1 base from V and 1 base from J, with 5 bases in between. The CDR3 totals 15 residues. DNA for the CDR3: TGTGCCAGCAGCTTAGGACAATCCTATAATTCACCCCTCCACTTT. Protein product: CASSLGQSYNSPLHF.

In its sample, this clone was seen a few times. This rearrangement joins TRBV11-3 to TRBJ2-2; the match to TRBD2 covers 7 bases. In germline, CDR1 is SGHNT, CDR2 YENEEA. The CDR3 contains 15 residues. Trimming at V came to 1 base and at J to 3 bases, leaving 2 bases not matched to a gene. CDR3 sequence (DNA): TGTGCCAGCAGCTTAGTTGCGGGAGACACCGGGGAGCTGTTTTTT. Its protein product is CASSLVAGDTGELFF. The entire variable domain, with the rest obtained from reference TRBV11-3 and TRBJ2-2, is as follows: EAGVVQSPRYKIIEKKQPVAFWCNPISGHNTLYWYLQNLGQGPELLIRYENEEAVDDSQLPKDRFSAERLKGVDSTLKIQPAELGDSAVYLCASSLVAGDTGELFFGEGSRLTVL.

In its sample, this clone was seen once. V is TRBV30 and J is TRBJ2-4; no clear D. The CDR3 is 13 residues long. Trimming pared 3 bases from V and 7 bases from J, leaving 13 bases between. CDR1 and CDR2 (germline): GTSNPN, SVGIG (reference sequence). In nucleotides, the CDR3 is TGTGCCTGGAGCCCCAGTTCCGGGAACATTCAGTACTTC. Translated: CAWSPSSGNIQYF.

This chain uses TRBV19 with TRBJ2-2; TRBD1 matches at 7 bases. The V gene end was trimmed by 1 base and the J gene end by 1 base; junction bases not matched to a gene: 3. CDR1 and CDR2 from the germline V gene are LNHDA and SQIVND (reference sequence). The length of the CDR3 is 16 residues. The CDR3, as DNA: TGTGCCAGTAGTATAGTCTACAGGGGGAACACCGGGGAGCTGTTTTTT. Translating gives CASSIVYRGNTGELFF.

The V and J genes are TRBV2 and TRBJ2-3, with TRBD2 as a possible D gene (7 bases). The CDR3 runs 14 residues. The germline V gene has CDR1 SNHLY and CDR2 FYNNEI. Trimming left V 4 bases short and J 5 bases short, with 13 bases between. CDR3 nucleotides: TGTGCCAGCAGTGGAGGGGGGGCGCAAGATACGCAGTATTTT. Translation gives CASSGGGAQDTQYF.

The chain is built from TRBV4-3 and TRBJ2-1; D is perhaps TRBD2 (5 bases). Germline assignment: CDR1 LGHNA and CDR2 YSLEER. Trimming left V 1 base short and J 2 bases short, with 12 bases between. This CDR3 region has 16 residues. CDR3 residues: CASSQVASNAYNEQFF. The CDR3 DNA reads TGCGCCAGCAGCCAAGTAGCGTCTAATGCCTACAATGAGCAGTTCTTC.

This clone was counted only a few times. The chain combines TRBV12-3 or TRBV12-4 with TRBJ1-1; D unresolved. The CDR3 covers 11 residues. V was cut by 5 bases and J by 1 base, with 2 bases left in between. This CDR3 reads CASSRNTEAFF. For the CDR3, the DNA is TGTGCCAGCAGTCGGAACACTGAAGCTTTCTTT.